Listed here are 8 T cell receptor beta chains from one sample, sequenced in a study of blood T cell repertoires in COVID-19. The method was immunoSEQ multiplex PCR; TCRdb's version includes in-frame clones alone and lacks a portion of them. The sample yields about 170,000 clones, 65% to 85% seen once. Sequencing was carried out using PBMCs or T cells enriched from blood (not recorded which). The receptor set was obtained from a woman aged 50 to 65 in a cohort exposed to, infected with or recovered from COVID-19 (not recorded which).

This clone was seen repeatedly, ten times or more. The V gene is TRBV19, the J gene TRBJ1-1, with a possible D match to TRBD1 (5 bases). V was pared by 10 bases and J by 6 bases, with 15 bases between. CDR3 length: 12 amino acids. Germline values: CDR1 LNHDA, CDR2 SQIVND (reference sequence). CDR3 sequence reads: CATNGQFSEAFF. Written as DNA, the CDR3 is TGTGCCACGAATGGACAATTCTCTGAAGCTTTCTTT.

This chain joins TRBV7-9 and TRBJ2-3; 9 bases agree with TRBD2. The CDR3 has 15 residues. J gave up 2 bases and V 3 bases, and 3 bases lay outside the gene matches. Germline V gives CDR1 SEHNR, CDR2 FQNEAQ (reference sequence). DNA of the CDR3: TGTGCCAGCAGCTTGACTAGCGGCATCACAGATACGCAGTATTTT. Encoded protein: CASSLTSGITDTQYF. Full variable domain (rest looked up from reference TRBV7-9 and TRBJ2-3): DTGVSQNPRHKITKRGQNVTFRCDPISEHNRLYWYRQTLGQGPEFLTYFQNEAQLEKSRLLSDRFSAERPKGSFSTLEIQRTEQGDSAMYLCASSLTSGITDTQYFGPGTRLTVL.

V usage is TRBV29-1 and J usage is TRBJ2-5; weak D call: TRBD2 (6 bases). Germline V CDR1 and CDR2: SQVTM, ANQGSEA. The CDR3 is 15 amino acids. V was clipped by 3 bases and J by 1 base, with 15 bases between them. CDR3: CSVDLAEFSQETQYF. The CDR3 region has the DNA TGCAGCGTTGACTTAGCGGAGTTCTCCCAAGAGACCCAGTACTTC.

This clone has at least ten counts. The V call is TRBV30, the J call TRBJ2-1; 7 bases align to TRBD2. This CDR3 contains 14 residues. Germline V gives CDR1 GTSNPN, CDR2 SVGIG (reference sequence). V lost 0 bases and J lost 9; bases outside the gene matches: 8. For the CDR3, the DNA is TGTGCCTGGAGTGTTCTTGGAGAGCGGGGTGAGCAGTTCTTC. Protein product: CAWSVLGERGEQFF.

This clone came up once. The chain combines TRBV24-1 with TRBJ2-7; 7 bases are a match to TRBD1. This CDR3 is 16 amino acids long. CDR1 KGHDR and CDR2 SFDVKD come from the germline V gene. The ends lost 5 bases at V and 2 bases at J; junction bases unmatched: 11. The CDR3 bases are TGTGCCACCAGTGGTCTAGGGGGCCGGATAACCTACGAGCAGTACTTC. Its protein is CATSGLGGRITYEQYF.

The chain recombines TRBV5-6 with TRBJ1-1; no definite D call. Germline CDR1 is SGHDT and CDR2 is YYEEEE. CDR3 size: 11 residues. V was clipped by 4 bases and J by 6 bases, with 7 bases between them. CDR3 sequence (DNA): TGTGCCAGCAGCCTCTACGCTGAAGCTTTCTTT. As protein: CASSLYAEAFF.

V is TRBV18 and J is TRBJ2-3; D call uncertain. The ends were cut back, 1 base at V and 4 bases at J, with 6 bases in the middle. This CDR3 comprises 13 residues. Germline V gene lookup returns CDR1 KGHSH and CDR2 LQKENI. As DNA, the CDR3 is TGTGCCAGCTCACCACTACGAGCAGATACGCAGTATTTT. Amino acid sequence: CASSPLRADTQYF.

This clone was observed many times. The CDR3 here is CSASTRRTGELFF. The CDR3 region has the DNA TGCAGTGCTAGTACCAGGCGCACCGGGGAGCTGTTTTTT. This rearrangement joins TRBV20-1 to TRBJ2-2, with unresolved D. The CDR3 has 13 amino acids. The V gene's germline CDR1 is DFQATT and CDR2 SNEGSKA (reference sequence). Trimming took 3 bases from V and 4 from J, leaving 9 bases between them.